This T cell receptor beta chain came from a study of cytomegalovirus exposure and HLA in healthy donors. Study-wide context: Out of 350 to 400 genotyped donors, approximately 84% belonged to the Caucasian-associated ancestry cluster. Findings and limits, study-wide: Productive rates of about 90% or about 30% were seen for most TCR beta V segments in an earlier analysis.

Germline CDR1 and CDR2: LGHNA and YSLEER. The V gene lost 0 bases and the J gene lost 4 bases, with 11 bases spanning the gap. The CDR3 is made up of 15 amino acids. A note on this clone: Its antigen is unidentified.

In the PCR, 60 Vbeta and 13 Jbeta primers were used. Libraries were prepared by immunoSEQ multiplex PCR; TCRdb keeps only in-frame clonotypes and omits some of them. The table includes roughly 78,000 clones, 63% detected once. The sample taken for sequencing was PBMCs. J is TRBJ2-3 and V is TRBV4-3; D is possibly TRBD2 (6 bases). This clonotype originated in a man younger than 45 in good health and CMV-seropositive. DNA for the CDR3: TGCGCCAGCAGCCAAGATTTAGCGGTGGCAGATACGCAGTATTTT. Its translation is CASSQDLAVADTQYF.